Ten or more counts support the clone carrying this T cell receptor beta chain. Antigen unknown. The record originates from a study of CD8 T cells in ankylosing spondylitis. Whole-study results and caveats: Several of the motif variants were reported before in synovial fluid and blood from reactive arthritis. The authors reported significant enrichment of disease-linked clones in matched ankylosing spondylitis synovial fluid.

TCRdb processed the 5' RACE reads anew with MiXCR; each CDR3 protein has one entry. The table records some 150,000 distinct CDR3 sequences, about an eighth of them present only once. V lost 1 base to trimming and J lost 7 bases, with 11 bases between them. The CDR3 length is 12 residues. Germline loops: CDR1 DFQATT, CDR2 SNEGSKA (reference sequence). The source of this sequence is a female donor with ankylosing spondylitis or in good health (not recorded which). The sequenced sample consisted of blood, either unsorted or a sorted T cell fraction (not recorded which). V is TRBV20-1 and J is TRBJ2-7; D is ambiguous. The CDR3 is CSARASDVEQYF. CDR3 DNA sequence: TGCAGTGCTAGAGCCTCGGACGTAGAGCAGTACTTC.